The 32 T cell receptor beta chains below come from one sample, sequenced in a study of regulatory T cells in long-lasting Graves disease. To make TCR beta libraries, researchers used iRepertoire HTBI primers and Arm-PCR of CDR3 regions. TCRdb fed the multiplex PCR reads into MiXCR, producing one record per CDR3 protein. The sample carries roughly 530,000 distinct CDR3 sequences, roughly 16% recorded once. The time point here: newly diagnosed GD, antithyroid drugs for less than 3 months. PBMC-extracted RNA yielded the TCR library. These data also formed part of another study, on T cells in Graves' hyperthyroidism and ophthalmopathy.

Sequencing was performed on peripheral blood mononuclear cells (PBMCs), taken at new diagnosis, from a patient treated with antithyroid drugs. The source is a woman aged 40 to 65 with Graves disease.

In this sample, this clonotype turned up many times. The chain joins TRBV3-1 to TRBJ2-1; D assignment may be TRBD1 or TRBD2 (5 bases each). The CDR3 totals 15 residues. Per the germline V gene, CDR1 is LGHDT and CDR2 is YNNKEL (reference sequence). The V gene lost 2 bases and the J gene lost 7 bases, with 15 bases spanning the gap. CDR3 in DNA: TGTGCCAGCAGCCAACCGGGATCAGGGTGGAATGAGCAGTTCTTC. It encodes CASSQPGSGWNEQFF.

The table lists this clonotype with many counts. The chain links TRBV20-1 to TRBJ2-5, with 8 bases fitting TRBD1. The CDR3 spans 13 residues. Germline V CDR1 and CDR2: DFQATT, SNEGSKA (reference sequence). The V and J ends lost 5 bases and 2 bases, in that order; junction bases with no gene match: 4. The CDR3 DNA follows: TGCAGTGCTCAAGGACAGGGTCAAGAGACCCAGTACTTC. This encodes CSAQGQGQETQYF.

The chain carries TRBV29-1 and TRBJ2-5; possibly TRBD1 for D (5 bases). There are 13 residues in the CDR3. CDR1 and CDR2 from the germline V gene are SQVTM and ANQGSEA. The germline V and J ends were trimmed by 6 bases and 5 bases, with 16 bases remaining between them. The CDR3 spells CSVDAQGLETQYF. In nucleotides, the CDR3 is TGCAGCGTCGACGCCCAGGGTCTCGAGACCCAGTACTTC.

This clonotype was detected many times. The CDR3 here is CASSPGRSNYGYTF. The CDR3 coding sequence is TGTGCCAGCTCACCAGGACGGTCTAACTATGGCTACACCTTC. The chain recombines TRBV18 with TRBJ1-2; D is undetermined. In germline, CDR1 is KGHSH, CDR2 LQKENI. This CDR3 region has 14 residues. Trimming stripped 2 bases from V and 0 bases from J, with 7 bases between.

In the case of this clonotype: A much larger clone lies one base from this, so it may be a read error. The chain employs TRBV11-2 and TRBJ2-2, with 9 bases fitting TRBD2. Germline-derived CDR1 and CDR2 are SGHAT and FQNNGV. The J segment lost 4 bases and the V segment lost 5 bases, leaving 2 bases of the junction unmatched. The CDR3 loop spans 14 amino acids. CDR3 amino acids: CASSHSGSTGELFF. The DNA of the CDR3 is TGTGCCAGCAGCCATAGCGGGAGCACCGGGGAGCTGTTTTTT.

In its sample, this clonotype was seen many times. The V call is TRBV7-3, the J call TRBJ2-1; the match to TRBD2 covers 7 bases. The J segment lost 10 bases and the V segment lost 3 bases, leaving 3 bases of the junction unmatched. The CDR3 has 12 residues. Germline loops: CDR1 SGHTA, CDR2 FQGTGA. The CDR3 spells CASSFRSGEQFF. CDR3 coding DNA: TGTGCCAGCAGCTTCCGTAGCGGGGAGCAGTTCTTC. Full variable domain (remainder filled in from reference TRBV7-3 and TRBJ2-1): GAGVSQTPSNKVTEKGKYVELRCDPISGHTALYWYRQSLGQGPEFLIYFQGTGAADDSGLPNDRFFAVRPEGSVSTLKIQRTERGDSAVYLCASSFRSGEQFFGPGTRLTVL.

As regards this clonotype: A read error is possible here, since a much larger clone lies one base away. The V gene is TRBV28, the J gene TRBJ2-1, with TRBD2 matching 7 bases. The CDR3 is 14 amino acids. The V gene end was trimmed by 8 bases and the J gene end by 8 bases; junction bases not matched to a gene: 12. The germline V gene encodes CDR1 MDHEN and CDR2 SYDVKM. This CDR3 reads CASGEGLGVDEQFF. The CDR3 region has the DNA TGTGCCAGCGGTGAAGGACTAGGAGTCGATGAGCAGTTCTTC.

This clonotype was counted a few times. The chain uses TRBV7-9 and TRBJ1-4, with TRBD1 as a possible D gene (5 bases). The length of the CDR3 is 14 residues. The V gene's germline CDR1 is SEHNR and CDR2 FQNEAQ (reference sequence). Trimming removed 3 bases at V and 7 bases at J, with 12 bases between. The CDR3 protein is CASSFRAGSEKLFF. The CDR3 DNA sequence: TGTGCCAGCAGCTTCAGGGCAGGGAGTGAAAAACTGTTTTTT.

This chain uses TRBV7-2 with TRBJ2-3; D possibly corresponds to TRBD2 (6 bases). Germline assignment: CDR1 SGHTA and CDR2 FQGNSA. The CDR3 is made up of 15 amino acids. Trimming took off 5 bases at V and 6 bases at J, with 18 bases between the two ends. The CDR3 nucleotides are TGTGCCAGCAGCGATAGCGGAGTCACGTATGATACGCAGTATTTT. Residues: CASSDSGVTYDTQYF.

This chain links TRBV5-1 with TRBJ1-4; no firm D call. V lost 7 bases and J 0 bases, leaving 13 bases between the germline ends. This CDR3 region has 15 residues. Germline loops: CDR1 SGHRS, CDR2 YFSETQ. DNA of the CDR3: TGCGCCAGCCGCGCTGTTCCTACAACTAATGAAAAACTGTTTTTT. It encodes CASRAVPTTNEKLFF.

This chain links TRBV6-1 with TRBJ1-1; TRBD1 aligns across 7 bases. The length of the CDR3 is 13 residues. Germline values: CDR1 MNHNS, CDR2 SASEGT. V was pared by 8 bases and J by 7 bases, with 10 bases of the junction left unmatched. The CDR3 spells CASPDRAIGEAFF. CDR3 bases: TGTGCCAGCCCCGACAGGGCGATTGGTGAAGCTTTCTTT.

This clonotype has more than one count but fewer than ten. The gene calls are TRBV20-1 and TRBJ1-1, with a weak D call TRBD1 (5 bases). This CDR3 has 17 residues. V was shortened by 0 bases and J by 0 bases, with 17 bases between the two germline ends. Germline CDR1 is DFQATT and CDR2 is SNEGSKA (reference sequence). CDR3 sequence (DNA): TGCAGTGCTAGAGATCTGGGGGGGAGAGCTTTGAACACTGAAGCTTTCTTT. It translates to CSARDLGGRALNTEAFF.

This clonotype was observed many times. CDR3 sequence: CASRMPGQGSYEQYF. DNA for the CDR3: TGTGCCAGCAGGATGCCGGGACAGGGATCCTACGAGCAGTACTTC. V usage is TRBV2 and J usage is TRBJ2-7; TRBD1 aligns across 9 bases. Germline CDR1 reads SNHLY; CDR2 reads FYNNEI. Unmatched junction bases numbered 7, after V lost 6 bases and J lost 1 base. CDR3 length equals 15 residues.

This clonotype was detected only a few times. V gene TRBV3-1 combines with J gene TRBJ1-3; D perhaps matches TRBD1 (5 bases). This CDR3 region has 16 residues. In germline, CDR1 is LGHDT, CDR2 YNNKEL (reference sequence). Trimming cost V 4 bases and J 2 bases, with 15 bases left between them. As DNA, the CDR3 is TGTGCCAGCAGCCTACATGGGACGGAAACTGGAAACACCATATATTTT. Protein sequence: CASSLHGTETGNTIYF.

This clonotype was detected ten times or more. The rearrangement joins TRBV7-2 to TRBJ2-5; TRBD2 matches 11 bases. The CDR3 has 16 amino acids. The J segment lost 5 bases and the V segment lost 3 bases, leaving 8 bases of the junction unmatched. CDR1 and CDR2 from the germline V gene are SGHTA and FQGNSA. The DNA of the CDR3 is TGTGCCAGCAGCTTCCCTCTAGCGGGGGGATTCGAGACCCAGTACTTC. Translating it yields CASSFPLAGGFETQYF.

Of note for this clonotype: One base away lies a much larger clone, so this may be a sequencing read error. Without the conserved terminal phenylalanine or tryptophan, this CDR3 likely stems from a read error. The chain combines TRBV30 with TRBJ2-2; D uncertain. Germline values: CDR1 GTSNPN, CDR2 SVGIG (reference sequence). V lost 8 bases to trimming and J lost 4 bases, with 17 bases between them. The CDR3 contains 14 residues. CDR3 amino acids: CAGSDLDFTGELFS. The CDR3 DNA sequence: TGTGCCGGGTCGGACCTCGATTTCACCGGGGAGCTGTTTTCT.

This clonotype was recorded many times. This chain connects TRBV5-1 to TRBJ2-2; D might be TRBD2 (5 bases). CDR3 length: 14 amino acids. Germline values: CDR1 SGHRS, CDR2 YFSETQ. V was shortened by 0 bases and J by 5 bases, with 8 bases between the two germline ends. The CDR3: CASSLGGQTGELFF. The CDR3 DNA follows: TGCGCCAGCAGCTTGGGAGGGCAAACCGGGGAGCTGTTTTTT.

For this clonotype: A clone one base away is much larger, so this may be a read error. The chain uses TRBV7-2 and TRBJ2-1; 8 bases align to TRBD2. In germline, CDR1 is SGHTA, CDR2 FQGNSA. V lost 4 bases, J lost 7 bases, and 6 bases stayed unmatched. The CDR3 sequence is 14 residues long. In DNA form, the CDR3 reads TGTGCCAGCAGCTACGGGGGGGCGCGAAATGAGCAGTTCTTC. Translation: CASSYGGARNEQFF.

Concerning this clonotype: This could be a read error, since a much larger clone is one nucleotide away. The chain links TRBV19 to TRBJ1-2; D unclear. Germline-derived CDR1 and CDR2 are LNHDA and SQIVND (reference sequence). There are 12 residues in the CDR3. The CDR3 DNA follows: TGTGCCAGTAAAAGGAGTAACTATGGCCACACCTTC. This encodes CASKRSNYGHTF.

In this sample, this clonotype turned up many times. CDR3 loop: CASSQAGGEGYTF. CDR3 sequence (DNA): TGCGCCAGCAGCCAAGCTGGGGGAGAGGGCTACACCTTC. This rearrangement joins TRBV4-1 to TRBJ1-2; possible D gene TRBD1, 5 bases. The CDR3 spans 13 residues. In germline, CDR1 is MGHRA, CDR2 YSYEKL. Trimming removed 1 base at V and 8 bases at J, with 11 bases between.

With respect to this clonotype: With a much larger clone just one base away, this may be a read error. The rearrangement uses TRBV30 and TRBJ2-4, with D unresolved. The CDR3 is 11 amino acids. V was cut by 0 bases and J by 13 bases, with 10 bases left in between. From germline, CDR1 is GTSNPN and CDR2 SVGIG (reference sequence). The CDR3 DNA reads as TGTGCCTGGAGTGTTAGTACGAAGCAGTACTTC. This encodes CAWSVSTKQYF.

The gene calls are TRBV19 and TRBJ1-1; a possible D gene is TRBD1 (5 bases). Trimming cost V 5 bases and J 8 bases, with 12 bases left between them. Germline V gene lookup returns CDR1 LNHDA and CDR2 SQIVND (reference sequence). The CDR3 length is 12 residues. The DNA of the CDR3 is TGTGCCAGTAGTTCCCGTGGGGCCGAAGCTTTCTTT. It is translated as CASSSRGAEAFF. Filled out from reference TRBV19 and TRBJ1-1, the complete variable domain reads DGGITQSPKYLFRKEGQNVTLSCEQNLNHDAMYWYRQDPGQGLRLIYYSQIVNDFQKGDIAEGYSVSREKKESFPLTVTSAQKNPTAFYLCASSSRGAEAFFGQGTRLTVV.

Ten or more counts support this clonotype. V usage is TRBV6-1 and J usage is TRBJ2-7, with 9 bases lining up with TRBD1. The CDR3 has 15 residues. V lost 3 bases to trimming and J lost 2 bases; unmatched junction nucleotides: 5. Germline V gene sequence: CDR1 MNHNS, CDR2 SASEGT. CDR3 DNA: TGTGCCAGCAGTGACCGGGACAGGGAAACCTACGAGCAGTACTTC. Its protein product is CASSDRDRETYEQYF.

The sample holds many counts of this clonotype. The chain couples TRBV12-3 or TRBV12-4 to TRBJ2-2, with no clear D. There are 14 residues in the CDR3. Between the trimmed V and J ends, which lost 7 bases and 3 bases, there was a span of 12 bases. The CDR3: CASISDDYTGELFF. As DNA, the CDR3 is TGTGCCAGCATCTCCGACGACTACACCGGGGAGCTGTTTTTT.

The V gene is TRBV3-1, the J gene TRBJ1-4; D gene ambiguous. The CDR3 contains 14 residues. The germline CDR1 and CDR2 sequences are LGHDT and YNNKEL (reference sequence). V lost 4 bases and J lost 5, with 11 bases in between. The CDR3 protein is CASSRGLTNEKLFF. CDR3 nucleotide sequence: TGTGCCAGCAGCCGGGGTCTTACCAATGAAAAACTGTTTTTT. The full variable domain, in which reference TRBV3-1 and TRBJ1-4 provide the parts outside the CDR3, is DTAVSQTPKYLVTQMGNDKSIKCEQNLGHDTMYWYKQDSKKFLKIMFSYNNKELIINETVPNRFSPKSPDKAHLNLHINSLELGDSAVYFCASSRGLTNEKLFFGSGTQLSVL.

This clonotype occurred once. A single base separates this from a much larger clone, so it may be a read error. This chain connects TRBV2 to TRBJ1-2; 9 positions agree with TRBD1. This CDR3 spans 16 amino acids. From germline, CDR1 is SNHLY and CDR2 FYNNEI. V shed 6 bases, J shed 3 bases, and the junction held 11 bases outside the gene matches. CDR3 bases: TGTGCCAGCAGGGATAATACGGGACAGGGTTACTATGGCTACACCTTC. As protein: CASRDNTGQGYYGYTF.

The table lists this clonotype with many counts. V is TRBV18 and J is TRBJ1-3; no reliable D call. The CDR3 runs 15 residues. V shed 3 bases and J shed 0 bases, with 9 bases lying between them. CDR1 KGHSH and CDR2 LQKENI come from the germline V gene. This chain's CDR3 is CASSPGMPSGNTIYF. Here the CDR3 DNA reads TGTGCCAGCTCACCTGGAATGCCCTCTGGAAACACCATATATTTT.

This sequence joins TRBV7-3 and TRBJ1-5; no definite D call. The CDR3 covers 15 residues. Germline values: CDR1 SGHTA, CDR2 FQGTGA. V was shortened by 4 bases and J by 0 bases, with 10 bases between the two germline ends. CDR3 sequence (DNA): TGTGCCAGCAGCTCCCCCAGCCTTAGCAATCAGCCCCAGCATTTT. The encoded protein is CASSSPSLSNQPQHF.

This clonotype was recorded many times. V is TRBV6-1 and J is TRBJ1-1; weak D call: TRBD1 (5 bases). CDR1 is MNHNS and CDR2 is SASEGT in the germline V gene. CDR3 length: 16 residues. V was clipped by 2 bases and J by 3 bases, with 16 bases between them. The CDR3 sequence: CASSERRGRRDTEAFF. CDR3 bases: TGTGCCAGCAGTGAAAGGAGGGGACGTAGGGACACTGAAGCTTTCTTT.

This chain links TRBV20-1 with TRBJ1-5, with D unclear. CDR1 is DFQATT and CDR2 is SNEGSKA in the germline V gene (reference sequence). Between the trimmed V and J ends, which lost 5 bases and 1 base, there was a span of 15 bases. CDR3 length: 15 amino acids. In DNA, the CDR3 is TGCAGTGCTGCGGGTGGGTCAGACAGCAATCAGCCCCAGCATTTT. It specifies CSAAGGSDSNQPQHF.

The table lists this clonotype with many counts. This rearrangement joins TRBV29-1 to TRBJ1-3; D is undetermined. The CDR3 totals 13 residues. Germline assignment: CDR1 SQVTM and CDR2 ANQGSEA. V was shortened by 3 bases and J by 0 bases, with 6 bases between the two germline ends. The CDR3 spells CSVDSRSGNTIYF. The CDR3 nucleotides read TGCAGCGTTGACAGTCGCTCTGGAAACACCATATATTTT.

In its sample, this clonotype was seen many times. The chain couples TRBV11-2 to TRBJ1-3; no reliable D call. Germline lookup yields CDR1 SGHAT and CDR2 FQNNGV. This CDR3 comprises 15 residues. V gave up 1 base and J gave up 4 bases, with 11 bases separating them. This chain's CDR3 is CASSLGQSEGNTIYF. Written as DNA, the CDR3 is TGTGCCAGCAGCTTAGGGCAGTCGGAGGGAAACACCATATATTTT.